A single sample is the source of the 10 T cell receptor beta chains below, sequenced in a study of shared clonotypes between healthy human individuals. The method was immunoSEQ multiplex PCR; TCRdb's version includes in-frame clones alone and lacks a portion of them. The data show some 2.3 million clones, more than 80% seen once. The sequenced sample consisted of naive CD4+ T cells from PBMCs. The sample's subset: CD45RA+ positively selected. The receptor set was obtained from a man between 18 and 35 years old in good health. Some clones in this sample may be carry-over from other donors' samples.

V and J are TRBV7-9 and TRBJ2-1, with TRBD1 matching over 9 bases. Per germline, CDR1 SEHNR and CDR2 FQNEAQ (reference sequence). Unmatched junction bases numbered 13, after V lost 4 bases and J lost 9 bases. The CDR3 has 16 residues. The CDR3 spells CASSSNRGRFSGEQFF. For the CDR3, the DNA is TGTGCCAGCAGCTCCAACAGGGGGCGATTCTCTGGTGAGCAGTTCTTC.

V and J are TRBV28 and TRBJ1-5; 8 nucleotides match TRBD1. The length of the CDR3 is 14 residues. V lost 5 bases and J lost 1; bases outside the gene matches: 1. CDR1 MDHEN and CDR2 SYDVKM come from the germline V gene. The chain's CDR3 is CASSGDRSNQPQHF. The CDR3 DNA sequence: TGTGCCAGCAGTGGGGACAGGAGCAATCAGCCCCAGCATTTT.

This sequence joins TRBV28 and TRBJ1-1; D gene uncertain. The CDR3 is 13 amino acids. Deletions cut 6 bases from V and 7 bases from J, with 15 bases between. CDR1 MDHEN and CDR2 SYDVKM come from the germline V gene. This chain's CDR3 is CASSDPGVYEAFF. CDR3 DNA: TGTGCCAGCAGCGACCCCGGGGTCTATGAAGCTTTCTTT. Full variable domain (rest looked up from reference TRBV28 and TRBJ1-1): DVKVTQSSRYLVKRTGEKVFLECVQDMDHENMFWYRQDPGLGLRLIYFSYDVKMKEKGDIPEGYSVSREKKERFSLILESASTNQTSMYLCASSDPGVYEAFFGQGTRLTVV.

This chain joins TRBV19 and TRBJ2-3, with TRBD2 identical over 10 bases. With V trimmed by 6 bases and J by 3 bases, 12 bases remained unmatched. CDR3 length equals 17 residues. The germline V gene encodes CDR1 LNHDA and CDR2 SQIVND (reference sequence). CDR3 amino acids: CASSSIDLTSGTDTQYF. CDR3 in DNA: TGTGCCAGTAGCTCCATTGACTTGACTAGCGGGACAGATACGCAGTATTTT. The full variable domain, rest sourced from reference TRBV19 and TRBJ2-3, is DGGITQSPKYLFRKEGQNVTLSCEQNLNHDAMYWYRQDPGQGLRLIYYSQIVNDFQKGDIAEGYSVSREKKESFPLTVTSAQKNPTAFYLCASSSIDLTSGTDTQYFGPGTRLTVL.

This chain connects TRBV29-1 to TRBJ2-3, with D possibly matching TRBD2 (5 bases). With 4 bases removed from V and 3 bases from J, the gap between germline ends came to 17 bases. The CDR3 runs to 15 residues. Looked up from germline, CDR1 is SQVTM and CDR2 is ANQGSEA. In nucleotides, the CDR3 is TGCAGCGTTGGCCCCCGGGCTAGCCGGACAGATACGCAGTATTTT. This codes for CSVGPRASRTDTQYF.

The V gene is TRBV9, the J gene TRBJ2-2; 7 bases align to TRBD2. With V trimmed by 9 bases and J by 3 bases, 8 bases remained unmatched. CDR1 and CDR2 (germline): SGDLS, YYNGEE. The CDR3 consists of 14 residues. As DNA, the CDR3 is TGTGCCACAGCGAGCGGGATGCACACCGGGGAGCTGTTTTTT. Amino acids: CATASGMHTGELFF. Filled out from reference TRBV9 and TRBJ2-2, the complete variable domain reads DSGVTQTPKHLITATGQRVTLRCSPRSGDLSVYWYQQSLDQGLQFLIQYYNGEERAKGNILERFSAQQFPDLHSELNLSSLELGDSALYFCATASGMHTGELFFGEGSRLTVL.

The CDR3 DNA reads TGTGCCAGCAGTCGACAGGGAAGCTCCTACAATGAGCAGTTCTTC. Translation gives CASSRQGSSYNEQFF. The chain uses TRBV27 and TRBJ2-1; 7 bases map to TRBD1. Germline assignment: CDR1 MNHEY and CDR2 SMNVEV (reference sequence). The CDR3 runs 15 residues. The ends lost 5 bases at V and 0 bases at J; junction bases unmatched: 4.

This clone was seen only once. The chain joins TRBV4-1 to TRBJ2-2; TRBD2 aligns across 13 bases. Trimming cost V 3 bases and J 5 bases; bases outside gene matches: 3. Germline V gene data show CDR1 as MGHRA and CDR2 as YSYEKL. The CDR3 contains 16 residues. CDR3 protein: CASSHGLAGVTGELFF. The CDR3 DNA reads TGCGCCAGCAGCCATGGACTAGCGGGAGTTACCGGGGAGCTGTTTTTT.

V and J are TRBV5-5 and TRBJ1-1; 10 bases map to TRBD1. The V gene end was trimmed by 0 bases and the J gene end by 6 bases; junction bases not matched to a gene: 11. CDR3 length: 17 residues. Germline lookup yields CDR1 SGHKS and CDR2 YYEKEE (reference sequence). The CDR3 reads CASSLADRGRLSAEAFF. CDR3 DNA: TGTGCCAGCAGCTTGGCCGACAGGGGGCGCCTCAGCGCTGAAGCTTTCTTT.

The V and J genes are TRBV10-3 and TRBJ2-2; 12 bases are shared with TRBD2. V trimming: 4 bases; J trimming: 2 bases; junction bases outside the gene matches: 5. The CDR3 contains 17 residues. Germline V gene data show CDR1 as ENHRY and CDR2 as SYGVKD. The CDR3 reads CAISGTSGALNTGELFF. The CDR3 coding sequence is TGTGCCATCAGTGGGACTAGCGGGGCCCTTAACACCGGGGAGCTGTTTTTT.